The text below deals with one T cell receptor (beta chain). Time point described: pre-sensitization, week 0. Treatment meaning: therapeutic diphenylcyclopropenone sensitization with weekly scalp DPC. This CDR3 comprises 14 residues. J gave up 3 bases and V 4 bases, and 2 bases lay outside the gene matches. Germline CDR1 reads LNHDA; CDR2 reads SQIVND (reference sequence). The data were taken from a study of human T cells and chemical hapten exposure. Study-wide background: Patients' scalps got diphenylcyclopropenone weekly throughout the approximately 22-week study.

MiXCR, run by TCRdb on the RACE reads, gives a single entry per CDR3 protein. Among roughly 100,000 distinct CDR3 sequences, approximately 10% were seen once, and the ten largest hold under 4%. The gene calls are TRBV19 and TRBJ2-2, with 7 bases aligning to TRBD1. The sample was whole blood, taken in connection with sensitization to the hapten diphenylcyclopropenone (DPC). The TCR originated in a woman aged 55-70 years with alopecia areata. Some clones in this sample may be carry-over from other donors' samples. Here the CDR3 reads CASSTDRDTGELFF. The DNA for the CDR3 is TGTGCCAGTAGTACAGACAGGGACACCGGGGAGCTGTTTTTT.